This TCR beta chain was sequenced in a study of blood T cells in healthy people across ages. Each sample yielded at least 6 million isolated PBMCs. The CDR3 loop spans 16 amino acids. V shed 6 bases and J 0 bases; nucleotides not matched to a gene: 10. CDR1 and CDR2 from the germline V gene are DFQATT and SNEGSKA (reference sequence). It was with a sample-barcoded 5' primer and a J-beta primer mix that a second PCR of roughly 6 to 12 cycles was run. Each of the cDNA molecules was tagged by a template-switch adaptor with 12 random nucleotides. TCRdb re-derived calls from the 5' RACE reads in MiXCR, one entry per CDR3 protein. Among approximately 670,000 distinct CDR3 sequences listed, roughly 43% were seen once. This clonotype was observed a handful of times.

Material for sequencing was blood. The clonotype originates from a man aged 80 or over in good health. The chain recombines TRBV20-1 with TRBJ2-7; 11 bases align to TRBD1. The CDR3 sequence: CSAVGGQGVSSYEQYF. The CDR3 DNA reads as TGCAGTGCCGTCGGGGGACAGGGGGTCAGCTCCTACGAGCAGTACTTC.